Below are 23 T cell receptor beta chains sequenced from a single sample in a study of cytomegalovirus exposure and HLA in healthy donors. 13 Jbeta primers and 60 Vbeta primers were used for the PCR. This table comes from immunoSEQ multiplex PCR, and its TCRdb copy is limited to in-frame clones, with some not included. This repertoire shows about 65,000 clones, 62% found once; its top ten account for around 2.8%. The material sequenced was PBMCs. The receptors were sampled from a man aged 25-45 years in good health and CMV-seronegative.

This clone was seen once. Here the CDR3 reads CSVEWTPQETQYF. CDR3 DNA sequence: TGCAGCGTTGAATGGACACCCCAAGAGACCCAGTACTTC. The V gene is TRBV29-1, the J gene TRBJ2-5; TRBD1 is a possible D gene (5 bases). The V end lost 2 bases, the J end lost 1 base, and 8 bases lay between the germline ends. The CDR3 contains 13 residues. Germline V gene sequence: CDR1 SQVTM, CDR2 ANQGSEA.

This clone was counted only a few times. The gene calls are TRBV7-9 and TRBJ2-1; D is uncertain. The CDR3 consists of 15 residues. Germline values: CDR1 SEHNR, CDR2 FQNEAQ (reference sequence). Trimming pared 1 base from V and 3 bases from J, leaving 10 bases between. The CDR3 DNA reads TGTGCCAGCAGCTTAGGTTCGAGCAACTACAATGAGCAGTTCTTC. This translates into CASSLGSSNYNEQFF.

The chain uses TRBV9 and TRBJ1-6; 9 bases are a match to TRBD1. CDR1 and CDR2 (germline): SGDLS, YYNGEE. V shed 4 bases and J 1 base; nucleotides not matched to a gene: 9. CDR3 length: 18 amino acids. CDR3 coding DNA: TGTGCCAGCAGCCCCTTCGACAGGGGGAGTTCCTATAATTCACCCCTCCACTTT. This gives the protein CASSPFDRGSSYNSPLHF.

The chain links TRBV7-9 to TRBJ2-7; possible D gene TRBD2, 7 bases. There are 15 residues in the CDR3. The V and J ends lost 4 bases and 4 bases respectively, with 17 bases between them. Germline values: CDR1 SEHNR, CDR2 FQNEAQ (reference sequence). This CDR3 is CASSYTGGRGYEQYF. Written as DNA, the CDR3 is TGTGCCAGCAGCTACACGGGGGGCCGTGGGTACGAGCAGTACTTC.

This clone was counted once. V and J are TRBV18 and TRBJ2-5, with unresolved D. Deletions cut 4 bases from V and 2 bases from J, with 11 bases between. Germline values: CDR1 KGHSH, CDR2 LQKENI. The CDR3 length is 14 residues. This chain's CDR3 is CASSLLTGQETQYF. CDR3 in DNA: TGTGCCAGCTCACTTTTGACGGGTCAAGAGACCCAGTACTTC.

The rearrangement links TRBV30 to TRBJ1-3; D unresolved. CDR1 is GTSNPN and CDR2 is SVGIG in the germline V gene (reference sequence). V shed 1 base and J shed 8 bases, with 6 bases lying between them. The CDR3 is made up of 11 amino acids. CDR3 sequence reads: CAWSDLDTIYF. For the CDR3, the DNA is TGTGCCTGGAGTGACTTGGACACCATATATTTT.

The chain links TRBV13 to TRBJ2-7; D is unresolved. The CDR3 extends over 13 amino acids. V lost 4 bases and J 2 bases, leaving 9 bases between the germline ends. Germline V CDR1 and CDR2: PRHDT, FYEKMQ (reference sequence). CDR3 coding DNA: TGTGCCAGCAGCTCCTTACACGCCTACGAGCAGTACTTC. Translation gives CASSSLHAYEQYF. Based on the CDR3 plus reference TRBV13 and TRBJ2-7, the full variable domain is AAGVIQSPRHLIKEKRETATLKCYPIPRHDTVYWYQQGPGQDPQFLISFYEKMQSDKGSIPDRFSAQQFSDYHSELNMSSLELGDSALYFCASSSLHAYEQYFGPGTRLTVT.

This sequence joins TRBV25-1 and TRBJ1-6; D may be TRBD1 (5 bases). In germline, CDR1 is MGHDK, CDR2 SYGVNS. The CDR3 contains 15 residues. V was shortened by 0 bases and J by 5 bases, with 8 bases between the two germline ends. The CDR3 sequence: CASSEYLTDNSPLHF. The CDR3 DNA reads TGTGCCAGCAGTGAATATTTGACAGATAATTCACCCCTCCACTTT.

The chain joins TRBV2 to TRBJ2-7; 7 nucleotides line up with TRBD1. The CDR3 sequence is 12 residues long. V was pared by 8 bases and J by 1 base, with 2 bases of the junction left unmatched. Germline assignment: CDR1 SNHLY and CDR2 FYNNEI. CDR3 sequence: CASLGQSYEQYF. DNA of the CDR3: TGTGCCAGCTTGGGACAGTCCTACGAGCAGTACTTC. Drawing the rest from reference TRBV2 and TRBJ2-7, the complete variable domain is EPEVTQTPSHQVTQMGQEVILRCVPISNHLYFYWYRQILGQKVEFLVSFYNNEISEKSEIFDDQFSVERPDGSNFTLKIRSTKLEDSAMYFCASLGQSYEQYFGPGTRLTVT.

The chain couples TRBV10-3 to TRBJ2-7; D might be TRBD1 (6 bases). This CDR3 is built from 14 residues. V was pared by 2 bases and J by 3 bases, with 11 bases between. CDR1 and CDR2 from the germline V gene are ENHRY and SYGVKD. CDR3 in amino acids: CAISENGQYYEQYF. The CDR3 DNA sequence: TGTGCCATCAGTGAGAACGGACAGTACTACGAGCAGTACTTC.

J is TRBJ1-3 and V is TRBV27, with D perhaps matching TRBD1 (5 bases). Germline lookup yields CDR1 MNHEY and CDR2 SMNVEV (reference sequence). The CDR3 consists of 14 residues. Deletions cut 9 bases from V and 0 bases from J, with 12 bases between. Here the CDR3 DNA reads TGTGCCAGTTGGGGCGGGAACTCTGGAAACACCATATATTTT. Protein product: CASWGGNSGNTIYF.

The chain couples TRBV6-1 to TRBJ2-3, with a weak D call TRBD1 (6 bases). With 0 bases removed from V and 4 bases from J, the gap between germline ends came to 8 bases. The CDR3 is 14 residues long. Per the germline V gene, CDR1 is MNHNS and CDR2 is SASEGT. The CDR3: CASSEAAGADTQYF. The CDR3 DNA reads TGTGCCAGCAGTGAAGCTGCAGGGGCAGATACGCAGTATTTT.

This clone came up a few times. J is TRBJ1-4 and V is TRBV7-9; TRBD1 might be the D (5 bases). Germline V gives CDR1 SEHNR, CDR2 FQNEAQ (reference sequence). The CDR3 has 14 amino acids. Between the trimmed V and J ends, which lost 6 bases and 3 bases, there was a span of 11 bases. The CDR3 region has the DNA TGTGCCAGCAGTGAGGGGACTGCTAATGAAAAACTGTTTTTT. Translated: CASSEGTANEKLFF.

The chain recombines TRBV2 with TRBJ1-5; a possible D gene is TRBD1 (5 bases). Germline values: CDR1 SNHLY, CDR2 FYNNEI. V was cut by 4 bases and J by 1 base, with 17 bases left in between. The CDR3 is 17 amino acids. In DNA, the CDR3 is TGTGCCAGCAGTGGGTTTCCGGGGCGGGGGAGCAATCAGCCCCAGCATTTT. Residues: CASSGFPGRGSNQPQHF.

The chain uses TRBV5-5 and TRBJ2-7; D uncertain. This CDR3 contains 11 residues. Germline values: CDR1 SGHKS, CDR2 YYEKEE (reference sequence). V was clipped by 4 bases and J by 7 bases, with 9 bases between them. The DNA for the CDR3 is TGTGCCAGCAGCGGCGAACTAGAGCAGTACTTC. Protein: CASSGELEQYF.

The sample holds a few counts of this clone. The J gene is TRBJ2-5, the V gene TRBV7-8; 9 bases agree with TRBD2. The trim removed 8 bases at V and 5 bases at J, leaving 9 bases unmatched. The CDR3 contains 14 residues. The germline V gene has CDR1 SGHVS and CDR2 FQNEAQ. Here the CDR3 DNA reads TGTGCCAGCGGGGGACTAGCCGGAGCGGAGACCCAGTACTTC. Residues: CASGGLAGAETQYF.

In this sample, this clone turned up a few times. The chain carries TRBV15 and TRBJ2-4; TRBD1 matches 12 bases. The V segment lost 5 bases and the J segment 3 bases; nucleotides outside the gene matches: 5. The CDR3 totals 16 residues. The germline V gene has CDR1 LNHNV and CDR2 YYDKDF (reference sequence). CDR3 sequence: CATSAGTGGDKNIQYF. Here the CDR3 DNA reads TGTGCCACCAGCGCCGGGACAGGGGGCGACAAAAACATTCAGTACTTC.

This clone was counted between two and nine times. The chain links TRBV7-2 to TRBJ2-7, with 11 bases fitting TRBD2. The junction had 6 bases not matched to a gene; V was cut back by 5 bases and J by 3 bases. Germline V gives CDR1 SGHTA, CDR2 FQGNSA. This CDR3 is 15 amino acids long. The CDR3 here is CASSATSGGNYEQYF. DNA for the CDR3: TGTGCCAGCAGCGCCACTAGCGGGGGAAACTACGAGCAGTACTTC.

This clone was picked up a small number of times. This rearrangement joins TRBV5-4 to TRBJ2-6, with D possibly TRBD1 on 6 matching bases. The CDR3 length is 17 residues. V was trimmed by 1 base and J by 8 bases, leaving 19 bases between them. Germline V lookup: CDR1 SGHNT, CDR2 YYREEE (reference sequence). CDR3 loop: CASSLRARQGSPNVLTF. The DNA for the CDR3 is TGTGCCAGCAGCTTGAGGGCGCGGCAGGGGTCTCCCAACGTCCTGACTTTC.

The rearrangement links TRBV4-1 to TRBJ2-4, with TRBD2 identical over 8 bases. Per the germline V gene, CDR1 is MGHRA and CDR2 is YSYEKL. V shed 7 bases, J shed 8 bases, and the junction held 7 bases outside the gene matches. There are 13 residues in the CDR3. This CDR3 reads CASTGGAWDIQYF. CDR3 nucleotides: TGCGCCAGCACGGGAGGGGCTTGGGACATTCAGTACTTC.

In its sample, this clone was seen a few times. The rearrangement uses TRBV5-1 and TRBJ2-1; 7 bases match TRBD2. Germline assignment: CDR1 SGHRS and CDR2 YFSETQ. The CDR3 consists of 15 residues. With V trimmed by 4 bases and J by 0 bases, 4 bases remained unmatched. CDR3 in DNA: TGCGCCAGCAGCCGACGGGGGGACTCCTACAATGAGCAGTTCTTC. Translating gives CASSRRGDSYNEQFF. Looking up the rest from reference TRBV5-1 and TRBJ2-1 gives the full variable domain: KAGVTQTPRYLIKTRGQQVTLSCSPISGHRSVSWYQQTPGQGLQFLFEYFSETQRNKGNFPGRFSGRQFSNSRSEMNVSTLELGDSALYLCASSRRGDSYNEQFFGPGTRLTVL.

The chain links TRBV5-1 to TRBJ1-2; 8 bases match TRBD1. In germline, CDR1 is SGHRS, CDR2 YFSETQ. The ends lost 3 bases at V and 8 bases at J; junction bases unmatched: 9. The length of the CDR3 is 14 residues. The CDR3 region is CASSSGTGFMGYTF. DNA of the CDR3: TGCGCCAGCAGCTCCGGGACAGGTTTTATGGGCTACACCTTC.

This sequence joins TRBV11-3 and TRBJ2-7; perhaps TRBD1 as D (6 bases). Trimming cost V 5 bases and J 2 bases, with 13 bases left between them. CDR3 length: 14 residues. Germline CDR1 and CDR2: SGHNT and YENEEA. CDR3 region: CASSNDRLPYEQYF. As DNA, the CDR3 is TGTGCCAGCAGCAACGACAGGCTGCCCTACGAGCAGTACTTC.